Listed below are T cell receptor beta chains from one sample, sequenced in a study of T cell responses to AZD1222 COVID-19 vaccine. Clones were sequenced by immunoSEQ multiplex PCR, and TCRdb holds only the in-frame ones, with some missing. The sample lists 160,000 or so clones, around 90% seen once, with about 4.4% in the top ten. Sequenced material: peripheral blood, taken on day 0 of AZD1222 vaccination. Every receptor here comes from an adult in good health. CDR3s include the opening cysteine and the closing phenylalanine or tryptophan.

v_gene,CDR3aa
TRBV30,CAWDRGTEKLFF
TRBV5-8,CASSLDSPGELFF
TRBV11-3,CASSQGGTGIYEQYF
TRBV6-5,CASTAGLSWDGYTF
TRBV5-1,CASSWGTAYDEQYF
TRBV3-1/TRBV3-2,CASSQETQYF
TRBV19,CASSIDDGGAYGYTF
TRBV28,CASTHLRRAILGYTF
TRBV4-2,CASSQVLRGTPSYEQYF
TRBV14,CASSHTSSGRRYEQYF
TRBV19,CASSARTGADTQYF
TRBV25-1,CASSDLRGTGGADTQYF
TRBV28,CASSYTGRGYGYTF
TRBV18,CASSQSGTGGSPLHF
TRBV6-5,CASSLQGSYGYTF